This T cell receptor (beta chain) was captured by sequencing in a study of early T cells in non-severe SARS-CoV-2 infection. Regarding the study as a whole: Missing private and CD4 specificities, VDJdb matching favored anti-spike CD8 responses.

In this sample, this clonotype turned up many times. The antigen is undetermined. Individual cDNA molecules were tagged with unique molecular identifiers, the study reported. TCRdb processed the 5' RACE reads anew with MiXCR; each CDR3 protein has one entry. The sample includes tens of thousands of distinct CDR3 sequences, over 9% of them seen just once. The clonotype was recovered from an adult who was a healthcare worker with PCR-confirmed SARS-CoV-2 infection or an uninfected control (not recorded which). The sample was whole blood.

The CDR3 DNA reads as TGTGCCAGCAGCTTAGGACAGAACTATGGCTACACCTTC. It is translated as CASSLGQNYGYTF. This rearrangement joins TRBV13 to TRBJ1-2; no firm D call. Looked up from germline, CDR1 is PRHDT and CDR2 is FYEKMQ (reference sequence). The CDR3 length is 13 residues. The V end was cut by 0 bases, the J end by 2 bases, with 4 bases between.